This TCR beta chain comes out of a study of T-cell memory formation after mild COVID-19. V was cut by 4 bases and J by 3 bases, with 17 bases left in between. The CDR3 has 15 amino acids. CDR1 SGHRS and CDR2 YFSETQ come from the germline V gene. TCRdb passed the 5' RACE reads through MiXCR, listing each CDR3 protein once. The data show 250,000 or so distinct CDR3 sequences, more than 15% seen once. This clonotype appeared a few times. Antigen: not known. Study-wide results and caveats: Shrinking CD4+ clones resided mostly in CM and EM, and CD8+ ones in EMRA. Cross-reactive memory seemingly joined, as some responding clones were found in pre-infection memory.

The V and J genes are TRBV5-1 and TRBJ2-7; D may be TRBD1 (5 bases). This receptor was taken from a man younger than 35 who had mild COVID-19 (a few samples of this study predate the infection). Cell type and time point are not known. Sequencing used PBMCs or a T cell subset sorted from them (not recorded which). CDR3 bases: TGCGCCAGCAGCCGACAAGGGGAAACGATCTACGAGCAGTACTTC. It encodes CASSRQGETIYEQYF.